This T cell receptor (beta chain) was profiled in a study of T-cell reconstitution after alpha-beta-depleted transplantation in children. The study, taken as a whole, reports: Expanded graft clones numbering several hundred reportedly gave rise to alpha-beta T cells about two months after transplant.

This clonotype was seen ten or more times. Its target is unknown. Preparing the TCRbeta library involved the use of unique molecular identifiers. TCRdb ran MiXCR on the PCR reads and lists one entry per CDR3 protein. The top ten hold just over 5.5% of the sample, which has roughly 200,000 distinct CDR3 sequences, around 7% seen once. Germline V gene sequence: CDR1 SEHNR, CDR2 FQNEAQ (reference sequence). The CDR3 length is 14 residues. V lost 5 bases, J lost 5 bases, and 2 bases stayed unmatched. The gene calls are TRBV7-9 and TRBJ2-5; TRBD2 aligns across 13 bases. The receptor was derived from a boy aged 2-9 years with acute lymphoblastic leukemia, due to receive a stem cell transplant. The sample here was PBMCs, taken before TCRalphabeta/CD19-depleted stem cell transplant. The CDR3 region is CASSETSGRETQYF. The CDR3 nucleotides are TGTGCCAGCAGCGAGACTAGCGGGAGGGAGACCCAGTACTTC. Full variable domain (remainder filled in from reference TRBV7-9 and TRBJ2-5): DTGVSQNPRHKITKRGQNVTFRCDPISEHNRLYWYRQTLGQGPEFLTYFQNEAQLEKSRLLSDRFSAERPKGSFSTLEIQRTEQGDSAMYLCASSETSGRETQYFGPGTRLLVL.